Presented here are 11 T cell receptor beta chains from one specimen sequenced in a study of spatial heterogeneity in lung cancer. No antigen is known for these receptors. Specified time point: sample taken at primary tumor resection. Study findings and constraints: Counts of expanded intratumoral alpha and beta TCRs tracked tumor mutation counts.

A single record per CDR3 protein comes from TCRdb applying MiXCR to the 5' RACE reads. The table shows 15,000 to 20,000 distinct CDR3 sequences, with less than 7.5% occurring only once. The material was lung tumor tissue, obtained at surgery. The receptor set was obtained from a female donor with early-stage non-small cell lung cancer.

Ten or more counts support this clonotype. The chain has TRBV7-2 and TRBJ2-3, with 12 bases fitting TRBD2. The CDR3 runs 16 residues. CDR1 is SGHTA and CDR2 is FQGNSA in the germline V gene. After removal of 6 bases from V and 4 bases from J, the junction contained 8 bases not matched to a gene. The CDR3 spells CASRGLAGGRADTQYF. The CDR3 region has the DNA TGTGCCAGCAGGGGGCTAGCGGGAGGGAGAGCAGATACGCAGTATTTT. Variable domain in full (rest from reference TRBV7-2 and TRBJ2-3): GAGVSQSPSNKVTEKGKDVELRCDPISGHTALYWYRQSLGQGLEFLIYFQGNSAPDKSGLPSDRFSAERTGGSVSTLTIQRTQQEDSAVYLCASRGLAGGRADTQYFGPGTRLTVL.

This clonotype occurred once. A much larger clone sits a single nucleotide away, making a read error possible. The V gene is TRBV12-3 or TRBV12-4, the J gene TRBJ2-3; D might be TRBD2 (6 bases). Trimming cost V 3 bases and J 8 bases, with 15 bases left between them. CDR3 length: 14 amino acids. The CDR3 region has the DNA TGTGCCAGCAGTTTTCGGAGGGAGAGAGGTACGCAGTATTTT. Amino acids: CASSFRRERGTQYF.

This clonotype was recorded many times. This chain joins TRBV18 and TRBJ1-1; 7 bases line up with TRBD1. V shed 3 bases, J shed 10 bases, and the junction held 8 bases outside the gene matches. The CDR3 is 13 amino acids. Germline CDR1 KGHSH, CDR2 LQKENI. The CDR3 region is CASSPTGEVGAFF. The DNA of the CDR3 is TGTGCCAGCTCACCTACAGGGGAGGTGGGAGCTTTCTTT.

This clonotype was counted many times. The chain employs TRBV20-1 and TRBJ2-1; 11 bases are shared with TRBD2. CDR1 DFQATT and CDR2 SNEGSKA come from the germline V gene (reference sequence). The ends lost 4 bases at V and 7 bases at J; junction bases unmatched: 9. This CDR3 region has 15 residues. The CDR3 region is CSAKLAGAPRNEQFF. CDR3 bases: TGCAGTGCTAAACTAGCGGGAGCGCCCCGGAATGAGCAGTTCTTC.

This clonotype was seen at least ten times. In DNA, the CDR3 is TGTGCCAGCAGCTTTGGGGGGCCTGGGACTGAAGCTTTCTTT. Translated: CASSFGGPGTEAFF. The chain links TRBV7-9 to TRBJ1-1, with D possibly matching TRBD1 (6 bases). Trimming removed 3 bases from V and 5 bases from J, with 13 bases in between. The CDR3 is 14 amino acids. The germline CDR1 and CDR2 sequences are SEHNR and FQNEAQ (reference sequence).

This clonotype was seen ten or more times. The CDR3: CAWSFGVGNTIYF. CDR3 nucleotide sequence: TGTGCCTGGAGTTTCGGGGTCGGAAACACCATATATTTT. The rearrangement uses TRBV30 and TRBJ1-3; D gene unclear. V was cut by 2 bases and J by 4 bases, with 9 bases left in between. From germline, CDR1 is GTSNPN and CDR2 SVGIG (reference sequence). The CDR3 is 13 residues long.

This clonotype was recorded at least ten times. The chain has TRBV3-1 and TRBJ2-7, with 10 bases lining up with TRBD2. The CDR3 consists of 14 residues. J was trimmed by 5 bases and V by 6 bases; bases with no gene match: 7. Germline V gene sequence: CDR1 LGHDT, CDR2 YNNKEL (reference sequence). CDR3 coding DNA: TGTGCCAGCAGTCCTACCGGGACTAGCGACGAGCAGTACTTC. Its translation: CASSPTGTSDEQYF.

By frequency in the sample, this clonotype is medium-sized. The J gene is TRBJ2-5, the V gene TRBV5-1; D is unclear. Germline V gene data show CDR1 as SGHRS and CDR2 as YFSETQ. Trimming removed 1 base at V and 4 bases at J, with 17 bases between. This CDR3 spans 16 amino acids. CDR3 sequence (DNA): TGCGCCAGCAGCTTGTTTGACGGACGAGGCTCAGAGACCCAGTACTTC. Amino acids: CASSLFDGRGSETQYF.

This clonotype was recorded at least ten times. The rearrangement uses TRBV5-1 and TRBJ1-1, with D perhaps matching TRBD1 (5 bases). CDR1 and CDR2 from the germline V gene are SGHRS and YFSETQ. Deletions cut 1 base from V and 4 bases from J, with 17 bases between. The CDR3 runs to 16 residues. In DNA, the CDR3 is TGCGCCAGCAGCTTGAGTGGTGCGCAGGGATCCACTGAAGCTTTCTTT. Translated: CASSLSGAQGSTEAFF. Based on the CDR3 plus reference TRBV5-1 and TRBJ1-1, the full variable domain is KAGVTQTPRYLIKTRGQQVTLSCSPISGHRSVSWYQQTPGQGLQFLFEYFSETQRNKGNFPGRFSGRQFSNSRSEMNVSTLELGDSALYLCASSLSGAQGSTEAFFGQGTRLTVV.

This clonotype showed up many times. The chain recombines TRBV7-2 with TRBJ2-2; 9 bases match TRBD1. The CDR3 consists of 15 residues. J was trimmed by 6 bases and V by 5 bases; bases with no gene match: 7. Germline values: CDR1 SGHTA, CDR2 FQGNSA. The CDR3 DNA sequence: TGTGCCAGCAGCCACCGGGACAGGGCGTCCGGGGAGCTGTTTTTT. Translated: CASSHRDRASGELFF. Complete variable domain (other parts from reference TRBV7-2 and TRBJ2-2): GAGVSQSPSNKVTEKGKDVELRCDPISGHTALYWYRQSLGQGLEFLIYFQGNSAPDKSGLPSDRFSAERTGGSVSTLTIQRTQQEDSAVYLCASSHRDRASGELFFGEGSRLTVL.

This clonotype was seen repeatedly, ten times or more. The CDR3 reads CASSLQIPGNTIYF. The DNA of the CDR3 is TGTGCCAGCAGCTTACAGATACCTGGAAACACCATATATTTT. V is TRBV5-6 and J is TRBJ1-3, with D unresolved. The CDR3 covers 14 residues. Germline CDR1 SGHDT, CDR2 YYEEEE. V dropped 2 bases and J dropped 2 bases, with 8 bases sitting between them.